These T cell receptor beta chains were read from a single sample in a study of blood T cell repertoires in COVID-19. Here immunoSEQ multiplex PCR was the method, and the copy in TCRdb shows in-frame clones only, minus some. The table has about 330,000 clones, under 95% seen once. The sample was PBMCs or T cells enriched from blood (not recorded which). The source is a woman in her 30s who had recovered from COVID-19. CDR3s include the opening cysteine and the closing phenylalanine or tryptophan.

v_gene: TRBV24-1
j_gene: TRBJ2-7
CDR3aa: CATSTGNSYEQYF

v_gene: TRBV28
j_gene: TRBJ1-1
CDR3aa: CASRGPGQPNTEAFF

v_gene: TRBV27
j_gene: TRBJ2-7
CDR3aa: CASSSGTSWYEQYF

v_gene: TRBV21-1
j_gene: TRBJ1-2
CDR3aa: CASSAEDSNYGYTF

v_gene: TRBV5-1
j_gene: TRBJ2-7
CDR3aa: CASSPSLAGTTYEQYF

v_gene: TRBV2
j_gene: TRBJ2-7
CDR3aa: CASSTGTSVNEQYF

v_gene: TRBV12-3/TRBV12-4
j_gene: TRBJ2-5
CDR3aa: CASSPTSQGTQYF

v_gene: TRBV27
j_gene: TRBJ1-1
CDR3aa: CASSPTGRTEAFF

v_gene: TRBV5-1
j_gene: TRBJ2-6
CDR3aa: CASRAGVSGANVLTF

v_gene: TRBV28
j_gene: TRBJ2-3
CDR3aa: CASSLSRLAGGIDTQYF

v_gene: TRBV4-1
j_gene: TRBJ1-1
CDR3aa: CASSQVGQSTEAFF

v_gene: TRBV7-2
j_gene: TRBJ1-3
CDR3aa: CASSLDSPSGNTIYF

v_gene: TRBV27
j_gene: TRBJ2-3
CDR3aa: CASTQGAADTQYF

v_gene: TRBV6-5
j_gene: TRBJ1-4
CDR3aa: CASTWGTNEKLFF

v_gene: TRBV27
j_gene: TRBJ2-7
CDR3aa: CASSLEVNYEQYF

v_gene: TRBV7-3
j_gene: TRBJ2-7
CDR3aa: CASSLLSGGNYEQYF

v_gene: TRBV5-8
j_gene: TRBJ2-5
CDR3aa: CASSRGTTKETQYF

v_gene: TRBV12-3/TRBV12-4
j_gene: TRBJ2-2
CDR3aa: CASRPQGAGELFF

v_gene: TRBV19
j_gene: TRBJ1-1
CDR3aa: CASSIGTGGTEAFF

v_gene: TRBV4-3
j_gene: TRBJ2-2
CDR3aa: CASSQADRSNTGELFF

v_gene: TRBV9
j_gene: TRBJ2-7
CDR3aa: CASSAGPGYEQYF

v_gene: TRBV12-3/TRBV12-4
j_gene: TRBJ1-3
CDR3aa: CASIKDRVHTIYF

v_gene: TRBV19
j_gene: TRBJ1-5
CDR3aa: CASRTGQTFTSNQPQHF

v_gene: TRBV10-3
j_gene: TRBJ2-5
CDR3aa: CAISGSRLAEETQYF

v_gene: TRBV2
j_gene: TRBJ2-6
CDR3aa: CASTLLGTTSGANVLTF

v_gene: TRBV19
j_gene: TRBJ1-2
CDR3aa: CATNAGGFYGYTF

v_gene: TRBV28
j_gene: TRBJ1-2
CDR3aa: CASSPPDSYGYTF

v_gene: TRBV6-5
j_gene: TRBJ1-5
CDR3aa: CASRRQGASNQPQHF

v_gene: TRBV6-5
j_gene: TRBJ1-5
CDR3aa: CASSYLAGNQPQHF

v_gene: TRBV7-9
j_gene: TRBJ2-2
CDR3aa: CASGLPHRGVNTGELFF

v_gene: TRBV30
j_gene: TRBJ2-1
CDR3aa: CAWGRGGLYNEQFF

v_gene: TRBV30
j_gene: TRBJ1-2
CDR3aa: CAWRAGVRAGYTF

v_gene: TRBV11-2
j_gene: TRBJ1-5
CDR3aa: CASSRTGGRQPQHF

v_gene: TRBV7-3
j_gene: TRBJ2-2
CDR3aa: CASSLTSGSHPNGELFF

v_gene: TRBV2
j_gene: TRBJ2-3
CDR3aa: CASREGLASTDTQYF

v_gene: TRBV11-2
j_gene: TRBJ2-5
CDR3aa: CASSVMGGAETQYF

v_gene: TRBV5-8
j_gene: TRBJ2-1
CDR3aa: CASLTLLQGARGNEQFF

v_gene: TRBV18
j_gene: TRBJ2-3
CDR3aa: CASSPDRQFTDTQYF

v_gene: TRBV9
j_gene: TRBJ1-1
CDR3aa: CASGRDSGLHTEAFF

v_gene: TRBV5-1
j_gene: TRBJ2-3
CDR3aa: CASSRGRASTDTQYF

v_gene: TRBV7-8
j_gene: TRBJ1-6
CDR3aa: CASSLGQGFYNSPLHF

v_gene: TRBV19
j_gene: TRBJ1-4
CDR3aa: CASSTGDIEKLFF

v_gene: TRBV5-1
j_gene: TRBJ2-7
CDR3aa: CASSLVSGSYEQYF

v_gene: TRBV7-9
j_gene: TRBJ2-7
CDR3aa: CASSGALAGSYEQYF

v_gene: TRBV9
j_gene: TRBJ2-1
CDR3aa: CASSVEGGAAFF

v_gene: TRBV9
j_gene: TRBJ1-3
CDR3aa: CASSVGGGSSGNTIYF

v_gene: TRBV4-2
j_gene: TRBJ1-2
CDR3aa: CASSQDRPGPTRDYGYTF

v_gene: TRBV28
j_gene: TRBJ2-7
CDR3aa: CASLNREGNEQYF

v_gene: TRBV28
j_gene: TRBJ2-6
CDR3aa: CASSSGVRSGANVLTF

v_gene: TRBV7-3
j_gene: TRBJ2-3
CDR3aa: CASSLSGGRIDTQYF

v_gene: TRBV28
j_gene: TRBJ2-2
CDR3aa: CASSSSTGELFF

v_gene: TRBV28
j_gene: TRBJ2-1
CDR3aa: CASSPGNRGAAGGPLDEQFF

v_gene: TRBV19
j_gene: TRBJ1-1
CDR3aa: CASSPDRENTEAFF

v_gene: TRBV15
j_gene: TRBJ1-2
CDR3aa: CATSRDRGHYGYTF

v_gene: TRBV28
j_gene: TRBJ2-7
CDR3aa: CASTERGPPYEQYF

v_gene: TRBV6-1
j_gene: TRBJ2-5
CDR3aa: CASSDLADQETQYF

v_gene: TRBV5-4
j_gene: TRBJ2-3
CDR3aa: CASSLQLAASTDTQYF

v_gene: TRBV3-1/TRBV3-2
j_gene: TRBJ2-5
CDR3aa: CASSHPSGGQETQYF

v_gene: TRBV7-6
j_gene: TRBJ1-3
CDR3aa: CASSFIQGEAGNTIYF